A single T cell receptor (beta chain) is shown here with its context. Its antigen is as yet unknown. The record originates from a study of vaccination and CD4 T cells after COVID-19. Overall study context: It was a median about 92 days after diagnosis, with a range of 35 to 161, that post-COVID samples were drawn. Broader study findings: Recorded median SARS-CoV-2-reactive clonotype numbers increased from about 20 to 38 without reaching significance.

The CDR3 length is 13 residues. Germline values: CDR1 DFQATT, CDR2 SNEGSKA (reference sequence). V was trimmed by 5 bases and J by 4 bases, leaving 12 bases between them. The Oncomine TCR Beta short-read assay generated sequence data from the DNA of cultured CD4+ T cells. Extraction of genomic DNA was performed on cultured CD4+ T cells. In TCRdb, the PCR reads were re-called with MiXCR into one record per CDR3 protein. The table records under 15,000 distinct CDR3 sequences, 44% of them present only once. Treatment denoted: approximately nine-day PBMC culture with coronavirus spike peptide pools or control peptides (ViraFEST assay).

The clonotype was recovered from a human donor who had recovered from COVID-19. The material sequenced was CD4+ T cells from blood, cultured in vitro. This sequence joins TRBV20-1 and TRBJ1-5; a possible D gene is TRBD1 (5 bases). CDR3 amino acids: CSAVGTPNQPQHF. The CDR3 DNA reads TGCAGTGCTGTCGGGACGCCTAATCAGCCCCAGCATTTT.